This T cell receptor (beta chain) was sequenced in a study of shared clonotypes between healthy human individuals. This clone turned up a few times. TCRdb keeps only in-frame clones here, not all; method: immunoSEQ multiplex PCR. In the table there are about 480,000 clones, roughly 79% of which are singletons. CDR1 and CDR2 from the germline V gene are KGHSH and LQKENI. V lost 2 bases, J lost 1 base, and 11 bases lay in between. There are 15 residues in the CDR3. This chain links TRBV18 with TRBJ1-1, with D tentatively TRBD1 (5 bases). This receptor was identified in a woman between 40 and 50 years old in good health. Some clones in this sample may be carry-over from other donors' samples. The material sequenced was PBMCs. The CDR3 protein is CASSPGQQANTEAFF. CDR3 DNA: TGTGCCAGCTCACCAGGCCAACAGGCGAACACTGAAGCTTTCTTT.